Below, one T cell receptor beta chain is given with its context. Its antigen specificity is not known. No clone much larger than this one lies a single base away; base qualities are absent. The library was prepared using 5' RACE. The instrument was an Illumina HiSeq 2500. A second PCR of roughly 6 to 12 cycles was performed with a sample-barcoded 5' primer and a J-beta primer mix. A unique molecular identifier was introduced onto each TCR beta cDNA molecule by a template-switch 5' adaptor carrying 12 random nucleotides. Each sample yielded at least 3 million CDR3-containing paired-end reads. First-strand cDNA synthesis was performed from all RNA using the Mint cDNA synthesis kit, with priming by a TRBC-specific oligonucleotide. Following uracil-DNA glycosylase treatment, all cDNA underwent a first 18-cycle PCR with the universal primers M1SS and BC2_uni_R. In the authors' own workflow: Each sample was normalized by randomly selecting 1 million high-quality reads, each carrying a distinct molecular identifier. Instead of being binned into consensus sequences, reads with shared molecular identifiers were discarded. CDR3 identification, clonotype clustering and error correction used MiTCR with a Q25 quality threshold and the strictest error-elimination algorithm. A nonparametric unseen species model using Euler transformation provided a lower-bound estimate of total TCR beta diversity. The public reads were reanalyzed by TCRdb: fastp trimming at Q25, MiXCR alignment, in-frame beta chains only. CDR3 protein sequences are deduplicated, and each keeps its most common genes and DNA. These V and J calls derive from TCRdb rather than the authors' analysis. This sample comprises about 930,000 distinct CDR3 sequences, about 28% of them detected only once. The leading ten clones occupy 10% of the sample.

The data originate from a study of blood T cells in healthy people across ages (dated by TCRdb to between 2014 and 2017). With regard to the full study: In model experiments, template switching captured roughly one uniquely barcoded TCR beta cDNA molecule for every two T cells. For two donors (one aged 18 to 30 and one aged 80 or older), the study analyzed two additional independent replicas of 1 million unique cDNA reads from the same blood draw. The donors were divided into four age groups: young (average around 17 years), middle-aged (under 40), aged (around 67) and long-lived (around 87). Age-related changes in TCR beta repertoire diversity were measured in the study by deep sequencing normalized with unique cDNA molecular identifiers. Findings and caveats that apply to the study as a whole: Compared with the aged group, the long-lived group had more naive CD4+ T cells, fewer expanded clones and increased TCR diversity, a pattern suggesting age selection. Donor CMV infection status was unknown, potentially confounding age-related changes in expanded clonotypes. There was a strong correlation between observed TCR beta diversity and the percentage of naive T cells measured by flow cytometry. As age increased, observed TCR beta diversity per million T cells dropped in a roughly linear way, and a significant reduction was already evident by age around 41. Estimates of total diversity based on one million sequenced T cells were regarded as lower bounds and as underestimates. Because profiling used bulk unsorted PBMCs, naive and antigen-experienced compartments could not be compared conclusively.

The donors were around 39 Caucasian individuals from Russia, aged roughly 6 to 95 years, who were systemically healthy. Each donor gave roughly 11 milliliters of peripheral blood, drawn into EDTA-treated Vacutainer tubes. Ficoll-Paque density-gradient centrifugation was used to isolate PBMCs, with at least 6 million per sample. Trizol reagent was used to extract total RNA from PBMCs, with at least 6 micrograms per sample. The percentages of naive CD45RAhigh/CD27high T cells were determined by flow cytometry on a PBMC aliquot from every donor. Trimming takes 0 bases off V and 2 bases off J; junction bases not matched to a gene: 10. Taken from cysteine to phenylalanine, the CDR3 has 17 residues. Kept here is only the CDR3 DNA, which spans 51 bases and is read in frame from base 1. Per the germline V gene, SGHRS is the CDR1 and YFSETQ is the CDR2. These data were also reused for a study on T cells of mothers and their children. The second source states: Nine systemically healthy Caucasian individuals served as donors, namely three mothers together with their six children. cDNA synthesis used all of the extracted RNA, with 1.5 ug of RNA in each 15 ul reaction. In the second PCR, the M1S primer introduced both the sample barcodes and 2-4 random nucleotides. Each mother yielded over 9.5 million TCR beta CDR3 reads and each child 3 million or so reads. In both related and unrelated pairs, thymic selection shapes the output of TCR recombination in a similar way, with inherited differences having only a minor effect. Related mother-child pairs always showed normalized repertoire overlap that was slightly higher than in unrelated mother-child pairs, though the difference was never significant. No persistent microchimeric T cell clones were detected, at a sensitivity of 90 to 100 clones per million clonotypes. The study used deep NGS to compare TCR beta repertoires of mothers and children, seeking features distinguishing related mother-child pairs from unrelated individuals. Mothers averaged roughly 36 +/- 4 years of age and children averaged roughly 10 +/- 4 years. After adapter ligation with NEBNext reagents, the libraries were sequenced on Illumina HiSeq 2000 with 100+100 nt paired-end reads. To prevent cross-contamination, the mother and child libraries were prepared one month apart and sequenced in separate runs. For each donor, between roughly 500,000 and 2,200,000 distinct TCR beta clonotypes were identified. Naive TCR beta clonotypes were estimated from low-frequency clonotypes matched to each donor's FACS-determined naive share, without sorting.

The sequence links TRBV5-1 to TRBJ2-5; the junction holds 7 bases that match TRBD1. Material for sequencing was blood. This TCR came from a woman aged 40 to 55 in good health. The DNA reads TGCGCCAGCAGCTTGGCCGTGGGGACAGTCGATCAAGAGACCCAGTACTTC. The translation is CASSLAVGTVDQETQYF.